This entry lists 9 T cell receptor beta chains sequenced from one sample in a study of T cell responses to AZD1222 COVID-19 vaccine. Here immunoSEQ multiplex PCR was the method, and the copy in TCRdb shows in-frame clones only, minus some. Among 90,000 to 110,000 clones listed, about 91% were seen once. The sample in question was peripheral blood, obtained 28 days after the second AZD1222 dose. The receptor set was obtained from an adult who received the AZD1222 COVID-19 vaccine.

The V and J genes are TRBV12-5 and TRBJ1-1; D gene uncertain. The germline V gene has CDR1 LGHNT and CDR2 FRNRAP. This CDR3 is 14 amino acids long. V lost 4 bases, J lost 2 bases, and 11 bases lay in between. The CDR3 spells CASGSQTPNTEAFF. The CDR3 coding sequence is TGTGCTAGTGGTTCTCAGACACCCAACACTGAAGCTTTCTTT.

This clone was recorded once. The V call is TRBV30, the J call TRBJ2-1; 14 bases fit TRBD2. The germline V gene has CDR1 GTSNPN and CDR2 SVGIG (reference sequence). The V gene end was trimmed by 8 bases and the J gene end by 8 bases; junction bases not matched to a gene: 11. The CDR3 is 15 amino acids. CDR3 DNA: TGTGCCGGAGGGACTAGCGGGAGTATGTACGATGAGCAGTTCTTC. The encoded protein is CAGGTSGSMYDEQFF.

The gene calls are TRBV7-3 and TRBJ2-5; TRBD1 matches at 10 bases. Germline CDR1 and CDR2: SGHTA and FQGTGA. The CDR3 is 15 residues long. The V segment lost 6 bases and the J segment 2 bases; nucleotides outside the gene matches: 6. The CDR3 here is CASRLGQGSQETQYF. For the CDR3, the DNA is TGTGCCAGCAGATTGGGACAGGGGTCACAAGAGACCCAGTACTTC.

This clone was picked up a small number of times. The rearrangement joins TRBV15 to TRBJ2-7, with 7 bases fitting TRBD2. This CDR3 is built from 16 residues. Germline loops: CDR1 LNHNV, CDR2 YYDKDF (reference sequence). V dropped 0 bases and J dropped 3; count of bases not matched to a gene: 8. The CDR3 bases are TGTGCCACCAGCAGAGATCGGACGAGCGGGGACTACGAGCAGTACTTC. Its protein product is CATSRDRTSGDYEQYF.

The chain combines TRBV7-3 with TRBJ2-2; D may be TRBD1 (5 bases). The CDR3 loop spans 13 amino acids. The germline V gene has CDR1 SGHTA and CDR2 FQGTGA. The V gene lost 6 bases and the J gene lost 6 bases, with 11 bases spanning the gap. CDR3 bases: TGTGCCAGCAGGGACAATTGGGCCGGGGAGCTGTTTTTT. This encodes CASRDNWAGELFF.

This clone was counted once. The chain carries TRBV18 and TRBJ1-3, with a weak D call TRBD1 (6 bases). This CDR3 spans 15 amino acids. Germline V gene sequence: CDR1 KGHSH, CDR2 LQKENI. Trimming pared 1 base from V and 3 bases from J, leaving 10 bases between. The CDR3 nucleotides read TGTGCCAGCTCACCACGGAAACAGGGTGGAAACACCATATATTTT. Translated, it gives CASSPRKQGGNTIYF.

This clone has a single count. The chain employs TRBV7-3 and TRBJ2-1; 15 bases align to TRBD2. After removal of 5 bases from V and 4 bases from J, the junction contained 6 bases not matched to a gene. CDR3 length equals 17 residues. CDR1 is SGHTA, CDR2 FQGTGA, per germline. The CDR3: CASSLGLAGGRYNEQFF. In DNA form, the CDR3 reads TGTGCCAGCAGCCTTGGACTAGCGGGAGGGAGATACAATGAGCAGTTCTTC.

The chain is built from TRBV24-1 and TRBJ1-6; no reliable D call. The V gene's germline CDR1 is KGHDR and CDR2 SFDVKD. This CDR3 spans 12 amino acids. Trimming took 7 bases from V and 7 from J, leaving 7 bases between them. This CDR3 is CATREKNSPLHF. DNA for the CDR3: TGTGCCACCAGGGAAAAGAATTCACCCCTCCACTTT.

The chain couples TRBV11-2 to TRBJ1-4; D ambiguous. V was clipped by 7 bases and J by 7 bases, with 25 bases between them. Germline-derived CDR1 and CDR2 are SGHAT and FQNNGV. The CDR3 totals 17 residues. The CDR3 region has the DNA TGTGCCAGCACCCCCTCGGGTTTACCAGCGGGAGGTGAAAAACTGTTTTTT. Residues: CASTPSGLPAGGEKLFF.